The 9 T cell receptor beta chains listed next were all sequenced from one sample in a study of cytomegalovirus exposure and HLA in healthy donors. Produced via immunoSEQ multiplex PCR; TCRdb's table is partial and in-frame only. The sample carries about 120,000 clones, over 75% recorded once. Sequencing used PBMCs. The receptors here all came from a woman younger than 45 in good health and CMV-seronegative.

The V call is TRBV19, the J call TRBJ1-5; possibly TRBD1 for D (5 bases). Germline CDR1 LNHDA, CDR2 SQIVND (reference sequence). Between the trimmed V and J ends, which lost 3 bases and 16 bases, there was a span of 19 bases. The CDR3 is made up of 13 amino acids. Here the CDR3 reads CASSMVGSGLKHF. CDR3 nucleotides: TGTGCCAGTAGTATGGTGGGGTCGGGACTAAAACATTTT.

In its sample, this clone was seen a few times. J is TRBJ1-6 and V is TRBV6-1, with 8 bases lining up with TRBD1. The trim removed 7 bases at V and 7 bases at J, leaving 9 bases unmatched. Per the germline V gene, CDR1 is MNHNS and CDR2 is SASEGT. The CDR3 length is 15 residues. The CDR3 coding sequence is TGTGCCAGCATTCTGGACAGGGTGTGGAATTCACCCCTCCACTTT. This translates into CASILDRVWNSPLHF.

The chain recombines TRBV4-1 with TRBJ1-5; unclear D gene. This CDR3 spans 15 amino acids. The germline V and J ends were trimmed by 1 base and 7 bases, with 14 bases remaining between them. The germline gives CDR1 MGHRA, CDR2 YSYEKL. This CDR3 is CASSQVPTVAQPQHF. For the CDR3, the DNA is TGCGCCAGCAGCCAAGTGCCTACCGTTGCCCAGCCCCAGCATTTT.

The CDR3 bases are TGTGCCAGCAGCTTAATTCCAGGGGGCGGCACTGAAGCTTTCTTT. It encodes CASSLIPGGGTEAFF. The chain employs TRBV7-8 and TRBJ1-1, with TRBD1 identical over 8 bases. Germline trimming cut 2 bases from V and 4 bases from J; bases unmatched to any gene: 6. This CDR3 comprises 15 residues. The V gene's germline CDR1 is SGHVS and CDR2 FQNEAQ.

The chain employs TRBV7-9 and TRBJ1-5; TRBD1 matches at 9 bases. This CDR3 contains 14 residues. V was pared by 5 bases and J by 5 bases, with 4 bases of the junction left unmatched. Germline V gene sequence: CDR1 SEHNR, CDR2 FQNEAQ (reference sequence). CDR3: CASSPWTGDQPQHF. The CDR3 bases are TGTGCCAGCAGCCCATGGACAGGGGATCAGCCCCAGCATTTT.

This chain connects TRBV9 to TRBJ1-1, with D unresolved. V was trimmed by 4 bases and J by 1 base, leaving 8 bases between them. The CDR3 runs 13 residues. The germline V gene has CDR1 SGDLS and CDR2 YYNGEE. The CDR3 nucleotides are TGTGCCAGCAGCTTGGGCTCGAACACTGAAGCTTTCTTT. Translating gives CASSLGSNTEAFF. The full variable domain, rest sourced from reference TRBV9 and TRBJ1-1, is DSGVTQTPKHLITATGQRVTLRCSPRSGDLSVYWYQQSLDQGLQFLIQYYNGEERAKGNILERFSAQQFPDLHSELNLSSLELGDSALYFCASSLGSNTEAFFGQGTRLTVV.

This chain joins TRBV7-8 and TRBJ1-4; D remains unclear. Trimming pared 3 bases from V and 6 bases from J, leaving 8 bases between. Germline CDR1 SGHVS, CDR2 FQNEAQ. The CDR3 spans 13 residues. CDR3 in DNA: TGTGCCAGCAGCTTTTGGACTCATGAAAAACTGTTTTTT. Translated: CASSFWTHEKLFF.

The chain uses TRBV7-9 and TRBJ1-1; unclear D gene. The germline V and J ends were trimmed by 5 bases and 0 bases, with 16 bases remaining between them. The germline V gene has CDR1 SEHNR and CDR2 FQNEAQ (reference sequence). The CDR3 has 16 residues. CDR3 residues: CASSPPLPIVNTEAFF. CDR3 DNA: TGTGCCAGCAGCCCCCCTCTACCAATTGTGAACACTGAAGCTTTCTTT.

CDR3 region: CSVGYGGGTEAFF. CDR3 nucleotide sequence: TGCAGCGTGGGTTATGGGGGCGGCACTGAAGCTTTCTTT. The V gene is TRBV29-1, the J gene TRBJ1-1; D possibly corresponds to TRBD1 (6 bases). The CDR3 has 13 residues. Trimming cost V 6 bases and J 4 bases, with 15 bases left between them. Germline V gives CDR1 SQVTM, CDR2 ANQGSEA.